The source of this TCR beta chain is a study of blood T cell repertoires in COVID-19. Study background: Spain, Italy and the United States supplied samples that represented acute and convalescent COVID-19. PBMCs, B-cell-depleted T cells, or T cells provided the cDNA or gDNA that made up the material.

Trimming took 7 bases from V and 2 from J; bases not matched to a gene: 6. This CDR3 contains 15 residues. Germline loops: CDR1 LNHDA, CDR2 SQIVND (reference sequence). Original handling: Cell counts per sample came from amplifying reference gene primers. Data came from immunoSEQ multiplex PCR; TCRdb stores just in-frame clones and leaves some out. The DNA gave D and trimming, while V, J and clone size come from that table. This sample has some 240,000 clones, with 84% found just once. This chain links TRBV19 with TRBJ2-1; 9 nucleotides align to TRBD2. This clonotype was obtained from a woman aged 40-49 years who had recovered from COVID-19. The sequenced material came from peripheral blood. This chain's CDR3 is CASTFRGGAYNEQFF. In DNA, the CDR3 is TGTGCCAGTACCTTTCGCGGGGGGGCCTACAATGAGCAGTTCTTC.